The clone carrying this T cell receptor beta chain occurred once. Its antigen is not identified. Germline CDR1 MGHRA, CDR2 YSYEKL. After removal of 5 bases from V and 9 bases from J, the junction contained 10 bases not matched to a gene. The CDR3 runs to 15 residues. This sample was taken from a study of shared clonotypes between healthy human individuals. Across the whole study: Donors consisted of two women and three men between 18 and 49. Study-level points and caveats: Clonotypes which were not shared had lower generation probabilities than clonotypes that all four donors shared.

The authors split each subset's genomic DNA evenly across several immunoSEQ plates. The data were produced by immunoSEQ multiplex PCR, yet TCRdb's version contains in-frame clones alone and is incomplete. This sample has over 750,000 clones, with 90% to 97% found just once. It was CD45RO-negative cells, positively selected for CCR7, that made up naive CD8 cells, with terminally differentiated effector memory CD45RA+ cells excluded. The sample taken for sequencing was naive CD8+ T cells sorted from blood. The TCR originated in a man aged 25-40 years in good health. The chain is built from TRBV4-1 and TRBJ2-1, with 10 bases matching TRBD2. The CDR3 loop is CASSSRLAGVGEQFF. CDR3 DNA: TGCGCCAGCAGCTCGCGCCTAGCGGGAGTGGGTGAGCAGTTCTTC.